The 18 T cell receptor beta chains presented below share a single source sample, sequenced in a study of shared clonotypes between healthy human individuals. CD45RO-negative CD8 cells positively selected for CCR7 made up the naive population, which excluded terminally differentiated effector memory CD45RA+ cells. Clones were read by immunoSEQ multiplex PCR, and TCRdb kept only the in-frame ones, dropping some. This sample has some 2 million clones, with approximately 95% found just once. The sequenced material came from naive CD8+ T cells sorted from blood. All receptors come from a man between 18 and 35 years old in good health.

This clone appeared a single time. This chain links TRBV5-1 with TRBJ2-7; TRBD2 matches 7 bases. The CDR3 has 14 amino acids. V shed 5 bases and J 2 bases; nucleotides not matched to a gene: 7. The germline V gene encodes CDR1 SGHRS and CDR2 YFSETQ. The CDR3, as DNA: TGCGCCAGCAGGACCTTGGGAGGGACCTACGAGCAGTACTTC. The encoded protein is CASRTLGGTYEQYF.

The chain has TRBV2 and TRBJ2-1; D perhaps matches TRBD1 (6 bases). The CDR3 consists of 12 residues. Trimming removed 7 bases from V and 5 bases from J, with 9 bases in between. Germline V lookup: CDR1 SNHLY, CDR2 FYNNEI. CDR3 nucleotides: TGTGCCAGCATGGGGGACAACAATGAGCAGTTCTTC. Its translation is CASMGDNNEQFF.

This clone was picked up one time. The rearrangement joins TRBV5-1 to TRBJ2-7; a weak D match, TRBD1 (6 bases). CDR1 SGHRS and CDR2 YFSETQ come from the germline V gene. Trimming stripped 1 base from V and 1 base from J, with 9 bases between. This CDR3 comprises 14 residues. CDR3: CASSLWDKSYEQYF. Written as DNA, the CDR3 is TGCGCCAGCAGCTTGTGGGACAAGTCCTACGAGCAGTACTTC.

This chain links TRBV6-5 with TRBJ1-1, with a possible D match to TRBD1 (5 bases). Trimming took 2 bases from V and 2 from J, leaving 9 bases between them. Per the germline V gene, CDR1 is MNHEY and CDR2 is SVGAGI. The CDR3 is made up of 14 amino acids. CDR3 amino acids: CASSYQGINTEAFF. In DNA, the CDR3 is TGTGCCAGCAGTTACCAGGGTATCAACACTGAAGCTTTCTTT.

The genes are TRBV29-1 and TRBJ2-5, with 9 bases fitting TRBD1. V lost 6 bases and J lost 4; bases outside the gene matches: 3. CDR3 size: 12 residues. CDR1 is SQVTM and CDR2 is ANQGSEA in the germline V gene. The CDR3 protein is CSVQGARETQYF. The DNA of the CDR3 is TGCAGCGTACAGGGGGCGAGAGAGACCCAGTACTTC.

The rearrangement uses TRBV12-5 and TRBJ1-2, with no clear D. The CDR3 loop spans 11 amino acids. Trimming removed 0 bases from V and 6 bases from J, with 2 bases in between. Germline V CDR1 and CDR2: LGHNT, FRNRAP. CDR3 sequence (DNA): TGTGCTAGTGGTTTGGTGGATGGCTACACCTTC. It encodes CASGLVDGYTF.

V gene TRBV9 combines with J gene TRBJ2-7, with a tentative D call TRBD2 (5 bases). The germline V gene has CDR1 SGDLS and CDR2 YYNGEE. This CDR3 spans 14 amino acids. V shed 0 bases and J shed 7 bases, with 14 bases lying between them. CDR3 coding DNA: TGTGCCAGCAGCGTAGGGCCCCAGACGGGGGAGCAGTACTTC. Translated: CASSVGPQTGEQYF.

The rearrangement joins TRBV4-1 to TRBJ2-7; D possibly matches TRBD1 or TRBD2 (5 bases each). This CDR3 is 16 amino acids long. V lost 0 bases and J 4 bases, leaving 16 bases between the germline ends. From germline, CDR1 is MGHRA and CDR2 YSYEKL. The CDR3: CASSQDDGEWGYEQYF. The DNA for the CDR3 is TGCGCCAGCAGCCAAGATGATGGGGAGTGGGGGTACGAGCAGTACTTC.

This chain joins TRBV5-4 and TRBJ2-3; possibly TRBD1 or TRBD2 for D (5 bases each). V lost 2 bases and J 0 bases, leaving 7 bases between the germline ends. Germline CDR1 SGHNT, CDR2 YYREEE (reference sequence). The CDR3 has 14 amino acids. The CDR3 protein is CASSFGASTDTQYF. CDR3 nucleotides: TGTGCCAGCAGCTTCGGGGCTAGCACAGATACGCAGTATTTT.

The chain links TRBV27 to TRBJ1-4, with D maybe TRBD1 (6 bases). CDR3 length: 16 residues. Germline V lookup: CDR1 MNHEY, CDR2 SMNVEV (reference sequence). The germline V and J ends were trimmed by 8 bases and 4 bases, with 20 bases remaining between them. The CDR3 bases are TGTGCCAGCGGCCCATGGGGCCCACAGGGTAATGAAAAACTGTTTTTT. This translates into CASGPWGPQGNEKLFF.

J is TRBJ2-5 and V is TRBV10-1; 7 bases align to TRBD1. V shed 3 bases, J shed 3 bases, and the junction held 4 bases outside the gene matches. This CDR3 has 14 residues. Germline V gene lookup returns CDR1 WNHNN and CDR2 SYGVQD (reference sequence). In DNA, the CDR3 is TGCGCCAGCAGTGAATCCGGGACAGAAGAGACCCAGTACTTC. Its translation: CASSESGTEETQYF.

In the case of this clone: Other DNA variants within this sample encode the same CDR3. The CDR3 protein is CASSLTSGSSYEQYF. CDR3 coding DNA: TGTGCCAGCAGTCTGACTAGCGGGTCCTCCTACGAGCAGTACTTC. J is TRBJ2-7 and V is TRBV27, with 10 bases fitting TRBD2. Germline V gives CDR1 MNHEY, CDR2 SMNVEV (reference sequence). The CDR3 is made up of 15 amino acids. V shed 5 bases and J 0 bases; nucleotides not matched to a gene: 4.

The chain uses TRBV27 and TRBJ2-5, with 7 positions matching TRBD2. Trimming took 5 bases from V and 5 from J; bases not matched to a gene: 8. Germline V CDR1 and CDR2: MNHEY, SMNVEV (reference sequence). The CDR3 extends over 14 amino acids. In DNA form, the CDR3 reads TGTGCCAGCAGTGGAGGGAGGGGTTGGGAGACCCAGTACTTC. Translating it yields CASSGGRGWETQYF.

The chain has TRBV7-9 and TRBJ2-5; D is perhaps TRBD2 (5 bases). The CDR3 runs 14 residues. Germline V gives CDR1 SEHNR, CDR2 FQNEAQ (reference sequence). The ends were cut back, 4 bases at V and 3 bases at J, with 12 bases in the middle. CDR3 sequence: CASSSRGGEETQYF. Written as DNA, the CDR3 is TGTGCCAGCAGCTCCCGGGGTGGGGAAGAGACCCAGTACTTC.

V and J are TRBV9 and TRBJ2-7, with 7 bases fitting TRBD1. CDR1 is SGDLS, CDR2 YYNGEE, per germline. Trimming took 7 bases from V and 3 from J; bases not matched to a gene: 4. This CDR3 spans 12 amino acids. In nucleotides, the CDR3 is TGTGCCAGCGGAGACAGGGACTACGAGCAGTACTTC. Residues: CASGDRDYEQYF.

The chain couples TRBV4-1 to TRBJ2-7; TRBD1 matches 8 bases. Losses at the gene ends were 5 bases for V and 3 bases for J; bases not matched to a gene: 6. The CDR3 has 14 amino acids. Germline lookup yields CDR1 MGHRA and CDR2 YSYEKL. CDR3 nucleotide sequence: TGCGCCAGCAGCACAGGGGGACAGAGCTACGAGCAGTACTTC. This gives the protein CASSTGGQSYEQYF.

The chain employs TRBV7-9 and TRBJ1-1; D is undetermined. Trimming stripped 6 bases from V and 3 bases from J, with 20 bases between. Germline V lookup: CDR1 SEHNR, CDR2 FQNEAQ (reference sequence). This CDR3 has 16 amino acids. This CDR3 is CASSEPGPKKDTEAFF. The CDR3, as DNA: TGTGCCAGCAGTGAACCTGGACCCAAGAAGGACACTGAAGCTTTCTTT.

The chain carries TRBV6-5 and TRBJ1-5; no definite D call. The length of the CDR3 is 14 residues. CDR1 is MNHEY and CDR2 is SVGAGI in the germline V gene. Trimming removed 3 bases at V and 3 bases at J, with 9 bases between. For the CDR3, the DNA is TGTGCCAGCAGTTATGGTCCCCCCAATCAGCCCCAGCATTTT. This translates into CASSYGPPNQPQHF.